The 25 T cell receptor beta chains below all came from one sample that was sequenced in a study of blood T cell repertoires in COVID-19. TCRdb keeps only in-frame clones here, not all; method: immunoSEQ multiplex PCR. The repertoire holds under 250,000 clones, with under 90% as singletons. Sequencing was carried out using PBMCs or T cells enriched from blood (not recorded which). These receptors were collected from a woman between 40 and 55 years old who had been exposed to COVID-19.

This clone was detected only once. The V and J genes are TRBV20-1 and TRBJ1-1; maybe TRBD1 (5 bases). There are 11 residues in the CDR3. With 5 bases removed from V and 5 bases from J, the gap between germline ends came to 9 bases. CDR1 is DFQATT and CDR2 is SNEGSKA in the germline V gene (reference sequence). The chain's CDR3 is CSADGGTEAFF. DNA of the CDR3: TGCAGTGCTGATGGGGGGACTGAAGCTTTCTTT.

This clone was seen a single time. The rearrangement joins TRBV7-3 to TRBJ1-1; TRBD1 matches 8 bases. This CDR3 region has 14 residues. V shed 4 bases and J 5 bases; nucleotides not matched to a gene: 6. The germline gives CDR1 SGHTA, CDR2 FQGTGA. The CDR3 DNA reads as TGTGCCAGCAGCTCGACAGGGGAGGGGACTGAAGCTTTCTTT. Translation: CASSSTGEGTEAFF. Filled out from reference TRBV7-3 and TRBJ1-1, the complete variable domain reads GAGVSQTPSNKVTEKGKYVELRCDPISGHTALYWYRQSLGQGPEFLIYFQGTGAADDSGLPNDRFFAVRPEGSVSTLKIQRTERGDSAVYLCASSSTGEGTEAFFGQGTRLTVV.

This sequence joins TRBV11-2 and TRBJ2-7; D gene uncertain. V dropped 0 bases and J dropped 3 bases, with 9 bases sitting between them. The germline V gene has CDR1 SGHAT and CDR2 FQNNGV. The CDR3 length is 14 residues. Written as DNA, the CDR3 is TGTGCCAGCAGCTTAGATGCCCTAAGCTACGAGCAGTACTTC. Its translation is CASSLDALSYEQYF.

The J gene is TRBJ2-5, the V gene TRBV7-2; 8 positions match TRBD1. This CDR3 region has 15 residues. The V and J ends lost 3 bases and 3 bases, in that order; junction bases with no gene match: 6. Per the germline V gene, CDR1 is SGHTA and CDR2 is FQGNSA. The DNA for the CDR3 is TGTGCCAGCAGCTTCCAGGGGGCGCGGGAAGAGACCCAGTACTTC. Translation: CASSFQGAREETQYF.

V is TRBV28 and J is TRBJ2-1; possible D gene TRBD1, 7 bases. The CDR3 consists of 16 residues. CDR1 is MDHEN, CDR2 SYDVKM, per germline. The germline V and J ends were trimmed by 6 bases and 4 bases, with 19 bases remaining between them. The CDR3 sequence: CASRDYSGTAYNEQFF. CDR3 sequence (DNA): TGTGCCAGCAGGGACTATTCCGGGACAGCGTACAATGAGCAGTTCTTC.

As for this clone: Other DNA sequences from this sample encode an identical CDR3 as well. The rearrangement links TRBV5-6 to TRBJ2-3; 10 nucleotides match TRBD1. Germline CDR1 and CDR2: SGHDT and YYEEEE. The V and J ends lost 4 bases and 0 bases, in that order; junction bases with no gene match: 2. CDR3 length: 15 residues. CDR3 amino acids: CASSTGQGSTDTQYF. In DNA, the CDR3 is TGTGCCAGCAGCACGGGACAGGGGAGCACAGATACGCAGTATTTT.

The gene calls are TRBV14 and TRBJ1-2; 9 bases map to TRBD1. J lost 5 bases, V lost 1 base, and 5 bases had no gene match. This CDR3 region has 15 residues. Germline CDR1 SGHDN, CDR2 FVKESK. CDR3 DNA: TGTGCCAGCAGCCAAGGGACAGGGGACGGTTATGGCTACACCTTC. Residues: CASSQGTGDGYGYTF.

This clone was counted a few times. This sequence joins TRBV6-1 and TRBJ1-1; no clear D gene. Trimming stripped 3 bases from V and 7 bases from J, with 15 bases between. The CDR3 is 14 amino acids. Germline CDR1 reads MNHNS; CDR2 reads SASEGT. The CDR3 region is CASSDLIQGGEAFF. The CDR3 DNA reads as TGTGCCAGCAGTGACCTGATTCAAGGCGGTGAAGCTTTCTTT.

V is TRBV6-8 and J is TRBJ2-3; tentative D call: TRBD1 (6 bases). The CDR3 consists of 17 residues. Trimming shortened V by 5 bases and J by 4 bases, and 22 bases separated the two germline ends. Germline CDR1 reads MNHGY; CDR2 reads SAAAGT. CDR3 region: CASSTTGRAASADTQYF. For the CDR3, the DNA is TGTGCCAGCAGTACTACAGGGCGGGCCGCCTCGGCAGATACGCAGTATTTT.

Worth noting for this clone: The same CDR3 can be traced to other DNA sequences in this sample. The V gene is TRBV7-9, the J gene TRBJ1-5; D is uncertain. CDR3 length: 12 amino acids. Trimming removed 1 base at V and 5 bases at J, with 3 bases between. Germline V lookup: CDR1 SEHNR, CDR2 FQNEAQ (reference sequence). The CDR3 sequence is CASSLGDQPQHF. In DNA form, the CDR3 reads TGTGCCAGCAGCTTAGGAGATCAGCCCCAGCATTTT.

The chain employs TRBV3-1 (or the pseudogene TRBV3-2) and TRBJ2-7, with D perhaps TRBD2 (7 bases). Trimming cost V 4 bases and J 2 bases, with 12 bases left between them. Germline V gives CDR1 LGHDT, CDR2 YNNKEL (reference sequence). The CDR3 is 14 amino acids. CDR3 region: CASSLSGGTYEQYF. The CDR3 DNA reads as TGTGCCAGCAGCCTCTCGGGGGGCACCTACGAGCAGTACTTC.

This clone was counted a single time. This chain connects TRBV27 to TRBJ1-4; 7 nucleotides align to TRBD1. Germline values: CDR1 MNHEY, CDR2 SMNVEV (reference sequence). J gave up 4 bases and V 5 bases, and 4 bases lay outside the gene matches. The CDR3 runs to 14 residues. CDR3 amino acids: CASSHRQGNEKLFF. The CDR3 nucleotides read TGTGCCAGCAGTCATAGACAGGGTAATGAAAAACTGTTTTTT. Full variable domain (outside the CDR3, taken from reference TRBV27 and TRBJ1-4): EAQVTQNPRYLITVTGKKLTVTCSQNMNHEYMSWYRQDPGLGLRQIYYSMNVEVTDKGDVPEGYKVSRKEKRNFPLILESPSPNQTSLYFCASSHRQGNEKLFFGSGTQLSVL.

In its sample, this clone was seen once. This chain links TRBV9 with TRBJ2-3; 7 nucleotides match TRBD2. V trimming: 0 bases; J trimming: 0 bases; junction bases outside the gene matches: 1. The CDR3 is 15 amino acids. The V gene's germline CDR1 is SGDLS and CDR2 YYNGEE. CDR3 protein: CASSVDGGSTDTQYF. As DNA, the CDR3 is TGTGCCAGCAGCGTAGACGGGGGGAGCACAGATACGCAGTATTTT. Variable domain in full (rest from reference TRBV9 and TRBJ2-3): DSGVTQTPKHLITATGQRVTLRCSPRSGDLSVYWYQQSLDQGLQFLIQYYNGEERAKGNILERFSAQQFPDLHSELNLSSLELGDSALYFCASSVDGGSTDTQYFGPGTRLTVL.

The genes are TRBV29-1 and TRBJ1-1, with D hard to call. The germline gives CDR1 SQVTM, CDR2 ANQGSEA. CDR3 length: 13 residues. V was cut by 5 bases and J by 0 bases, with 10 bases left in between. The CDR3 DNA is TGCAGCGTTCGTTACAGTATGAACACTGAAGCTTTCTTT. Its translation is CSVRYSMNTEAFF.

This rearrangement joins TRBV7-6 to TRBJ2-1; TRBD2 aligns across 9 bases. Looked up from germline, CDR1 is SGHVS and CDR2 is FNYEAQ. The CDR3 contains 16 residues. Germline trimming cut 2 bases from V and 2 bases from J; bases unmatched to any gene: 4. This CDR3 reads CASSLMGGGAYNEQFF. For the CDR3, the DNA is TGTGCCAGCAGCTTAATGGGCGGGGGGGCCTACAATGAGCAGTTCTTC.

The rearrangement links TRBV30 to TRBJ1-3, with D hard to call. Per germline, CDR1 GTSNPN and CDR2 SVGIG (reference sequence). The CDR3 length is 15 residues. The V gene lost 0 bases and the J gene lost 0 bases, with 9 bases spanning the gap. The CDR3: CAWSVSRASGNTIYF. The DNA of the CDR3 is TGTGCCTGGAGTGTATCCCGAGCCTCTGGAAACACCATATATTTT.

The chain's CDR3 is CATSTAGSYGYTF. CDR3 coding DNA: TGTGCCACATCGACAGCAGGCTCCTATGGCTACACCTTC. V is TRBV6-5 and J is TRBJ1-2; tentatively, D is TRBD1 (5 bases). This CDR3 has 13 amino acids. The V gene lost 10 bases and the J gene lost 4 bases, with 16 bases spanning the gap. Germline V gives CDR1 MNHEY, CDR2 SVGAGI.

The rearrangement joins TRBV30 to TRBJ1-5; 10 positions agree with TRBD1. The CDR3 contains 15 residues. Germline V gives CDR1 GTSNPN, CDR2 SVGIG (reference sequence). J lost 3 bases, V lost 0 bases, and 2 bases had no gene match. This CDR3 reads CAWSVGTGANQPQHF. CDR3 DNA sequence: TGTGCCTGGAGTGTTGGGACAGGGGCCAATCAGCCCCAGCATTTT.

The genes are TRBV5-5 and TRBJ2-7; possibly TRBD2 for D (5 bases). Per the germline V gene, CDR1 is SGHKS and CDR2 is YYEKEE (reference sequence). Trimming removed 0 bases from V and 2 bases from J, with 9 bases in between. The CDR3 totals 14 residues. CDR3 residues: CASSLGGLTYEQYF. CDR3 sequence (DNA): TGTGCCAGCAGCTTGGGAGGGCTGACCTACGAGCAGTACTTC.

This rearrangement joins TRBV7-2 to TRBJ2-5; D unresolved. Germline values: CDR1 SGHTA, CDR2 FQGNSA. V lost 1 base and J lost 0, with 9 bases in between. This CDR3 is 15 amino acids long. The CDR3 bases are TGTGCCAGCAGCTTAGTCGCCGGGTACCAAGAGACCCAGTACTTC. This translates into CASSLVAGYQETQYF.

This chain uses TRBV5-1 with TRBJ1-1, with TRBD1 matching over 8 bases. This CDR3 comprises 14 residues. Unmatched junction bases numbered 2, after V lost 3 bases and J lost 1 base. Germline values: CDR1 SGHRS, CDR2 YFSETQ. The CDR3 loop is CASSYQGANTEAFF. CDR3 nucleotide sequence: TGCGCCAGCAGCTATCAGGGGGCGAACACTGAAGCTTTCTTT. Together with reference TRBV5-1 and TRBJ1-1, the CDR3 gives the full variable domain: KAGVTQTPRYLIKTRGQQVTLSCSPISGHRSVSWYQQTPGQGLQFLFEYFSETQRNKGNFPGRFSGRQFSNSRSEMNVSTLELGDSALYLCASSYQGANTEAFFGQGTRLTVV.

CDR3 nucleotide sequence: TGTGCCAGCAGTGAGACAGGGCCGGAGGGGAAACTGTTTTTT. It codes for CASSETGPEGKLFF. V and J are TRBV2 and TRBJ1-4; TRBD1 aligns across 7 bases. V lost 3 bases to trimming and J lost 11 bases; unmatched junction nucleotides: 9. Germline V CDR1 and CDR2: SNHLY, FYNNEI. The CDR3 extends over 14 amino acids.

The chain carries TRBV4-2 and TRBJ1-4; D may be TRBD1 (6 bases). The CDR3 covers 15 residues. CDR1 is LGHNA and CDR2 is YNFKEQ in the germline V gene. Trimming took off 1 base at V and 1 base at J, with 7 bases between the two ends. CDR3 protein: CASSQAGETNEKLFF. Written as DNA, the CDR3 is TGTGCCAGCAGCCAAGCAGGGGAAACTAATGAAAAACTGTTTTTT.

The V and J genes are TRBV5-4 and TRBJ1-2, with 7 bases lining up with TRBD1. Germline loops: CDR1 SGHNT, CDR2 YYREEE (reference sequence). The trim removed 4 bases at V and 7 bases at J, leaving 16 bases unmatched. This CDR3 is 16 amino acids long. CDR3 DNA: TGTGCCAGCAGCCCCGGTGGGCCGGGACAGAGCATTGGCTACACCTTC. Translated, it gives CASSPGGPGQSIGYTF.

The J gene is TRBJ1-6, the V gene TRBV30; D ambiguous. The CDR3 loop spans 13 amino acids. Germline V gene sequence: CDR1 GTSNPN, CDR2 SVGIG (reference sequence). Trimming stripped 2 bases from V and 9 bases from J, with 11 bases between. The CDR3 DNA is TGTGCCTGGAGTTCGGACTCGACTTCACCCCTCCACTTT. Translating gives CAWSSDSTSPLHF.